Sequencing of this TCR beta chain was carried out in a study of T cell responses to AZD1222 COVID-19 vaccine. Produced via immunoSEQ multiplex PCR; TCRdb's table is partial and in-frame only. The top ten hold roughly 1.6% of the sample, which has some 130,000 clones, around 85% seen once. The V gene end was trimmed by 3 bases and the J gene end by 3 bases; junction bases not matched to a gene: 7. This CDR3 contains 15 residues. CDR1 is MGHDK and CDR2 is SYGVNS in the germline V gene. The receptor was derived from an adult in good health. The starting material was peripheral blood, obtained on day 0 of AZD1222 vaccination. This chain links TRBV25-1 with TRBJ1-2; TRBD1 agrees at 7 bases. CDR3 loop: CASSDVAGGHYGYTF. In nucleotides, the CDR3 is TGTGCCAGCAGTGACGTGGCAGGGGGTCACTATGGCTACACCTTC.